In this sample, the clone carrying this T cell receptor beta chain turned up a few times. Its antigen is as yet unknown. Combining a sample-barcoded 5' primer with a J-beta primer mix, a second PCR ran for roughly 6 to 12 cycles. One entry per CDR3 protein, called by TCRdb with MiXCR from the 5' RACE reads. The table has fewer than 600,000 distinct CDR3 sequences, about 26% seen once; the top ten hold approximately 3.6%. The CDR3 runs to 14 residues. Germline CDR1 is LNHDA and CDR2 is SQIVND (reference sequence). The V and J ends lost 7 bases and 0 bases respectively, with 9 bases between them. This entry comes from a study of blood T cells in healthy people across ages. Findings of the study overall: CMV status of donors was unknown, possibly confounding expanded clonotype changes.

The same specimen was also included in a second study, on T cells of mothers and their children. Per that paper: Donors were three healthy Caucasian mothers and their six children. Versus unrelated pairs, overlap was slightly higher in related mother-child pairs, without reaching significance.

The sample consisted of blood. The receptor comes from a boy aged 2 to 10 in good health. The J gene is TRBJ2-2, the V gene TRBV19; possible D gene TRBD2, 5 bases. This CDR3 is CASMPLANTGELFF. The CDR3 bases are TGTGCCAGTATGCCACTAGCGAACACCGGGGAGCTGTTTTTT.